This passage covers 29 T cell receptor beta chains from one sample sequenced in a study of CD8 T cells in Susac syndrome. Random hexamers served to reverse transcribe roughly 0.45 to 1 ug RNA. Each CDR3 protein is one row after TCRdb ran MiXCR on the immunoSEQ multiplex PCR reads. This sample carries 150,000 to 200,000 distinct CDR3 sequences, just under 95% of them seen once, and the ten largest clones take 0.16%. Sequencing was carried out using CD8+ T cells from PBMCs. These receptors originate from a human donor with Susac syndrome.

The rearrangement links TRBV18 to TRBJ1-4; unclear D gene. Trimming took off 0 bases at V and 7 bases at J, with 12 bases between the two ends. The CDR3 consists of 15 residues. Germline CDR1 is KGHSH and CDR2 is LQKENI. The DNA of the CDR3 is TGTGCCAGCTCACCACCCGCCTCTATAGGTGAAAAACTGTTTTTT. Translated: CASSPPASIGEKLFF.

The chain recombines TRBV20-1 with TRBJ2-1; TRBD2 matches 11 bases. Per the germline V gene, CDR1 is DFQATT and CDR2 is SNEGSKA (reference sequence). V lost 2 bases and J lost 5; bases outside the gene matches: 5. The CDR3 length is 15 residues. The CDR3 region is CSARLTSGSHNEQFF. The CDR3 coding sequence is TGCAGTGCTAGACTAACTAGCGGGAGCCACAATGAGCAGTTCTTC.

This rearrangement joins TRBV2 to TRBJ1-5; D might be TRBD1 (5 bases). CDR3 length equals 13 residues. Looked up from germline, CDR1 is SNHLY and CDR2 is FYNNEI. Trimming took 2 bases from V and 6 from J, leaving 8 bases between them. The CDR3 is CASSEWGGQPQHF. The CDR3 bases are TGTGCCAGCAGTGAATGGGGCGGTCAGCCCCAGCATTTT.

This chain connects TRBV7-9 to TRBJ2-5, with a possible D match to TRBD2 (7 bases). The germline gives CDR1 SEHNR, CDR2 FQNEAQ (reference sequence). The CDR3 contains 13 residues. The V and J ends lost 8 bases and 3 bases respectively, with 13 bases between them. For the CDR3, the DNA is TGTGCCAGCTGGCGCGGGGGCGAAGAGACCCAGTACTTC. Its translation: CASWRGGEETQYF.

This chain joins TRBV9 and TRBJ1-2; D is undetermined. From germline, CDR1 is SGDLS and CDR2 YYNGEE. This CDR3 region has 17 residues. Trimming cost V 0 bases and J 0 bases, with 15 bases left between them. The CDR3 reads CASSVDLSEESNYGYTF. The CDR3 DNA follows: TGTGCCAGCAGCGTAGATTTGTCGGAAGAATCTAACTATGGCTACACCTTC.

CDR3 sequence (DNA): TGTGCCAGCACAAGGCAGGGGAGCACAGATACGCAGTATTTT. It specifies CASTRQGSTDTQYF. This sequence joins TRBV7-9 and TRBJ2-3; D may be TRBD1 (6 bases). V was cut by 7 bases and J by 0 bases, with 11 bases left in between. The CDR3 is made up of 14 amino acids. Germline V gene sequence: CDR1 SEHNR, CDR2 FQNEAQ (reference sequence).

J is TRBJ1-6 and V is TRBV7-9; the match to TRBD1 covers 7 bases. This CDR3 comprises 15 residues. V dropped 2 bases and J dropped 13; count of bases not matched to a gene: 11. CDR1 and CDR2 (germline): SEHNR, FQNEAQ (reference sequence). The CDR3 region is CASSLFSGGGGPLHF. As DNA, the CDR3 is TGTGCCAGCAGCTTATTTTCAGGGGGAGGTGGTCCCCTCCACTTT.

V gene TRBV24-1 combines with J gene TRBJ2-7; 7 bases are a match to TRBD1. With V trimmed by 5 bases and J by 3 bases, 3 bases remained unmatched. Germline assignment: CDR1 KGHDR and CDR2 SFDVKD. The CDR3 has 13 amino acids. This CDR3 reads CATSAPGGYEQYF. CDR3 nucleotide sequence: TGTGCCACCAGTGCCCCAGGGGGCTACGAGCAGTACTTC.

The J gene is TRBJ1-5, the V gene TRBV4-1, with D hard to call. Per the germline V gene, CDR1 is MGHRA and CDR2 is YSYEKL. The CDR3 contains 14 residues. Trimming removed 4 bases at V and 3 bases at J, with 10 bases between. The CDR3 protein is CASSLSPTNQPQHF. The CDR3 DNA follows: TGCGCCAGCAGCCTCTCCCCGACCAATCAGCCCCAGCATTTT.

The V gene is TRBV20-1, the J gene TRBJ1-5; no clear D gene. The V and J ends lost 5 bases and 0 bases respectively, with 17 bases between them. From germline, CDR1 is DFQATT and CDR2 SNEGSKA (reference sequence). The CDR3 runs to 16 residues. The CDR3 DNA reads as TGCAGTGCTCTCAAGGGCACAACGAATAGCAATCAGCCCCAGCATTTT. Its translation is CSALKGTTNSNQPQHF.

V and J are TRBV24-1 and TRBJ2-7, with D perhaps TRBD2 (6 bases). V lost 3 bases and J 2 bases, leaving 10 bases between the germline ends. Germline V gene lookup returns CDR1 KGHDR and CDR2 SFDVKD. The CDR3 totals 14 residues. The CDR3 loop is CATSDGGRPYEQYF. For the CDR3, the DNA is TGTGCCACCAGTGATGGGGGGAGACCCTACGAGCAGTACTTC.

This chain uses TRBV5-1 with TRBJ1-2; D not resolved. V was pared by 4 bases and J by 10 bases, with 14 bases between. CDR3 length: 12 residues. In germline, CDR1 is SGHRS, CDR2 YFSETQ. CDR3 sequence (DNA): TGCGCCAGCAGCCCGGACTCAAACTTCTACACCTTC. This translates into CASSPDSNFYTF. Full variable domain (outside the CDR3, taken from reference TRBV5-1 and TRBJ1-2): KAGVTQTPRYLIKTRGQQVTLSCSPISGHRSVSWYQQTPGQGLQFLFEYFSETQRNKGNFPGRFSGRQFSNSRSEMNVSTLELGDSALYLCASSPDSNFYTFGSGTRLTVV.

This clonotype was picked up a small number of times. The V gene is TRBV13, the J gene TRBJ1-1, with D possibly TRBD1 on 6 matching bases. Germline CDR1 reads PRHDT; CDR2 reads FYEKMQ (reference sequence). V was pared by 4 bases and J by 0 bases, with 9 bases between. The CDR3 sequence is 14 residues long. CDR3 DNA sequence: TGTGCCAGCAGCTCCGGGACAATGAACACTGAAGCTTTCTTT. Protein product: CASSSGTMNTEAFF.

The gene calls are TRBV27 and TRBJ1-1; D might be TRBD1 (6 bases). This CDR3 region has 16 residues. CDR1 is MNHEY and CDR2 is SMNVEV in the germline V gene (reference sequence). Trimming shortened V by 1 base and J by 0 bases, and 12 bases separated the two germline ends. Here the CDR3 reads CASSLLAGALNTEAFF. In DNA, the CDR3 is TGTGCCAGCAGTTTATTGGCAGGGGCGTTGAACACTGAAGCTTTCTTT.

This clonotype was detected once. The chain uses TRBV6-1 and TRBJ1-1; D gene unclear. CDR1 is MNHNS, CDR2 SASEGT, per germline. The CDR3 has 14 residues. Trimming left V 0 bases short and J 4 bases short, with 9 bases between. CDR3 in amino acids: CASSEALKGTEAFF. The CDR3 nucleotides read TGTGCCAGCAGTGAAGCTCTAAAGGGCACTGAAGCTTTCTTT.

The chain links TRBV27 to TRBJ2-7, with D perhaps TRBD1 or TRBD2 (5 bases each). Germline V gene data show CDR1 as MNHEY and CDR2 as SMNVEV (reference sequence). V gave up 2 bases and J gave up 7 bases, with 15 bases separating them. The length of the CDR3 is 14 residues. CDR3 amino acids: CASSLPRDRREQYF. CDR3 coding DNA: TGTGCCAGCAGTTTACCCCGGGACCGCAGGGAGCAGTACTTC.

This chain uses TRBV29-1 with TRBJ1-2, with no clear D. This CDR3 is 11 amino acids long. Trimming pared 4 bases from V and 2 bases from J, leaving 5 bases between. From germline, CDR1 is SQVTM and CDR2 ANQGSEA. The CDR3, as DNA: TGCAGCGTTGCAGAGAACTATGGCTACACCTTC. Protein sequence: CSVAENYGYTF.

This sequence joins TRBV4-2 and TRBJ2-6, with unresolved D. This CDR3 has 17 amino acids. From germline, CDR1 is LGHNA and CDR2 YNFKEQ. Trimming pared 2 bases from V and 3 bases from J, leaving 14 bases between. CDR3 nucleotide sequence: TGTGCCAGCAGCCAAAAGGGAATTCTGGGTGGGGCCAACGTCCTGACTTTC. Translation: CASSQKGILGGANVLTF.

This chain connects TRBV7-6 to TRBJ1-2; no clear D. Looked up from germline, CDR1 is SGHVS and CDR2 is FNYEAQ. V was trimmed by 1 base and J by 4 bases, leaving 13 bases between them. The CDR3 spans 15 residues. The CDR3 nucleotides are TGTGCCAGCAGCTTAGGCCGGCCAGACCTCTATGGCTACACCTTC. Translated, it gives CASSLGRPDLYGYTF.

The V and J genes are TRBV5-4 and TRBJ2-3; perhaps TRBD1 as D (6 bases). Germline-derived CDR1 and CDR2 are SGHNT and YYREEE (reference sequence). Trimming took 0 bases from V and 5 from J, leaving 13 bases between them. The length of the CDR3 is 15 residues. The CDR3 loop reads CASSLDAGALDTQYF. The CDR3 DNA sequence: TGTGCCAGCAGCTTGGACGCAGGGGCCTTAGATACGCAGTATTTT.

This sequence joins TRBV15 and TRBJ1-5; 8 nucleotides agree with TRBD1. Germline assignment: CDR1 LNHNV and CDR2 YYDKDF (reference sequence). Trimming removed 2 bases from V and 5 bases from J; junction bases left unmatched: 2. The CDR3 sequence is 14 residues long. The CDR3 bases are TGTGCCACCAGCAGAACACAGGGGGATCAGCCCCAGCATTTT. Translation: CATSRTQGDQPQHF.

The chain links TRBV27 to TRBJ2-1, with 10 nucleotides matching TRBD2. In germline, CDR1 is MNHEY, CDR2 SMNVEV (reference sequence). The CDR3 length is 14 residues. V was clipped by 2 bases and J by 9 bases; unmatched bases: 4. CDR3 DNA: TGTGCCAGCAGTTTACGGCTAGCGGGAGTTGAGCAGTTCTTC. Translated, it gives CASSLRLAGVEQFF.

This chain links TRBV7-8 with TRBJ1-4, with 7 bases lining up with TRBD1. Germline V gene data show CDR1 as SGHVS and CDR2 as FQNEAQ. CDR3 length: 14 residues. Unmatched junction bases numbered 1, after V lost 3 bases and J lost 3 bases. The CDR3 loop is CASSLGQPNEKLFF. In DNA form, the CDR3 reads TGTGCCAGCAGCTTGGGACAGCCTAATGAAAAACTGTTTTTT.

The genes are TRBV28 and TRBJ2-1; 8 nucleotides agree with TRBD2. This CDR3 is 17 amino acids long. With 3 bases clipped from V and 5 bases from J, the junction kept 12 bases outside the gene matches. Germline V gene sequence: CDR1 MDHEN, CDR2 SYDVKM. This CDR3 is CASSFSAGTSEDNEQFF. CDR3 sequence (DNA): TGTGCCAGCAGTTTTTCCGCCGGGACTAGTGAGGACAATGAGCAGTTCTTC.

This rearrangement joins TRBV30 to TRBJ1-2; D unclear. The CDR3 sequence is 11 residues long. CDR1 and CDR2 from the germline V gene are GTSNPN and SVGIG (reference sequence). Between the trimmed V and J ends, which lost 6 bases and 8 bases, there was a span of 13 bases. CDR3 loop: CACAREGGYTF. CDR3 in DNA: TGTGCCTGCGCAAGAGAAGGCGGCTACACCTTC.

The chain couples TRBV12-5 to TRBJ1-2; 8 nucleotides match TRBD1. This CDR3 has 15 amino acids. The ends lost 1 base at V and 4 bases at J; junction bases unmatched: 5. Germline-derived CDR1 and CDR2 are LGHNT and FRNRAP. This CDR3 reads CASGLGRQGAYGYTF. DNA for the CDR3: TGTGCTAGTGGTTTGGGACGGCAGGGGGCCTATGGCTACACCTTC.

The V call is TRBV2, the J call TRBJ2-1; possible D gene TRBD1, 5 bases. The CDR3 covers 13 residues. Germline CDR1 is SNHLY and CDR2 is FYNNEI. V lost 6 bases and J lost 8, with 14 bases in between. CDR3 sequence: CASRSQGFDEQFF. CDR3 sequence (DNA): TGTGCCAGCAGATCCCAGGGATTCGATGAGCAGTTCTTC.

The chain has TRBV6-5 and TRBJ2-7, with a weak D call TRBD2 (6 bases). Germline lookup yields CDR1 MNHEY and CDR2 SVGAGI. Trimming took off 0 bases at V and 5 bases at J, with 14 bases between the two ends. This CDR3 is built from 15 residues. The DNA for the CDR3 is TGTGCCAGCAGTTACTCGGGAGGACTCTCGGACGAGCAGTACTTC. Its translation: CASSYSGGLSDEQYF.

The chain has TRBV10-3 and TRBJ1-5; D might be TRBD1 (6 bases). Germline V gives CDR1 ENHRY, CDR2 SYGVKD. This CDR3 comprises 15 residues. V lost 4 bases to trimming and J lost 6 bases, with 16 bases between them. The CDR3 is CAISGGDRSTQPQHF. As DNA, the CDR3 is TGTGCCATCAGTGGGGGCGACAGGTCAACTCAGCCCCAGCATTTT.